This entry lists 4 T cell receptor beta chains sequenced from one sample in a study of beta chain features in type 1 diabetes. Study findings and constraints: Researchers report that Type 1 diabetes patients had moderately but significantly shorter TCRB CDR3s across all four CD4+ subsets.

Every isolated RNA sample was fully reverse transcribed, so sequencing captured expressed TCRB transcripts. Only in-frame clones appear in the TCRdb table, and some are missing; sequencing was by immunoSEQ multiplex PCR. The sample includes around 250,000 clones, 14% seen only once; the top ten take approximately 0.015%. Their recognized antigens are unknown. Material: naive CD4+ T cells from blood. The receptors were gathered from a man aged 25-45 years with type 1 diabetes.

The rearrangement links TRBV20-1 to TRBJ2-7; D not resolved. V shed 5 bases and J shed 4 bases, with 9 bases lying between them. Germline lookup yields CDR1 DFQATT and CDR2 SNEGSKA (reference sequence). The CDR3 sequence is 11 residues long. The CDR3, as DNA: TGCAGTGCTCTTCACGGGTACGAGCAGTACTTC. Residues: CSALHGYEQYF.

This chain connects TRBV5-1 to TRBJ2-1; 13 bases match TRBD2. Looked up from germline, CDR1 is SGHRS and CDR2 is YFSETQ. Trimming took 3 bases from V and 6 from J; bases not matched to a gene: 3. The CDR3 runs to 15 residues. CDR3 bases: TGCGCCAGCAGCTGGACTAGCGGGGGACTCAATGAGCAGTTCTTC. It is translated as CASSWTSGGLNEQFF. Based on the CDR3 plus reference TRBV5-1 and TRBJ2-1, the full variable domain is KAGVTQTPRYLIKTRGQQVTLSCSPISGHRSVSWYQQTPGQGLQFLFEYFSETQRNKGNFPGRFSGRQFSNSRSEMNVSTLELGDSALYLCASSWTSGGLNEQFFGPGTRLTVL.

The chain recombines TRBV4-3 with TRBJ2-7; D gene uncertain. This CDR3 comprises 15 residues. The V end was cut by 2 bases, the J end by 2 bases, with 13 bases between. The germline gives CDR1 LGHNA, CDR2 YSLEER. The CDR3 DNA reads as TGCGCCAGCAGCCAATCGCTGAACATTGCCTACGAGCAGTACTTC. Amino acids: CASSQSLNIAYEQYF.

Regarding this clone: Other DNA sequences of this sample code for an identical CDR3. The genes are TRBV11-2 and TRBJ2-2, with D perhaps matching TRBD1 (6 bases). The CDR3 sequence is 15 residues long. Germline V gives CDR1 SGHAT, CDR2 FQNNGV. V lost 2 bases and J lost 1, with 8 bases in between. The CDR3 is CASSLIQGNTGELFF. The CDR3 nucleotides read TGTGCCAGCAGCTTAATACAGGGGAACACCGGGGAGCTGTTTTTT.